Each of the 30 T cell receptor beta chains below was sequenced from the same sample in a study of blood T cell repertoires in COVID-19. Sequencing used immunoSEQ multiplex PCR; TCRdb keeps in-frame clones, though not all of them. Of fewer than 350,000 clones in the sample, roughly 89% were seen once. Material for sequencing was PBMCs or T cells enriched from blood (not recorded which). These TCRs come from a woman aged 18-30 years with acute COVID-19.

This rearrangement joins TRBV7-2 to TRBJ1-5, with 7 bases matching TRBD1. The V and J ends lost 2 bases and 5 bases, in that order; junction bases with no gene match: 3. The CDR3 has 14 residues. Germline values: CDR1 SGHTA, CDR2 FQGNSA. CDR3 sequence reads: CASSLRQGDQPQHF. The DNA for the CDR3 is TGTGCCAGCAGCTTAAGACAGGGTGATCAGCCCCAGCATTTT.

The J gene is TRBJ2-1, the V gene TRBV9; no definite D call. V was shortened by 3 bases and J by 7 bases, with 11 bases between the two germline ends. Germline lookup yields CDR1 SGDLS and CDR2 YYNGEE. The CDR3 covers 13 residues. The CDR3 reads CASSASPTNEQFF. The CDR3 region has the DNA TGTGCCAGCAGCGCCTCCCCCACAAATGAGCAGTTCTTC. Using reference TRBV9 and TRBJ2-1 for the parts outside the CDR3, the full variable domain is DSGVTQTPKHLITATGQRVTLRCSPRSGDLSVYWYQQSLDQGLQFLIQYYNGEERAKGNILERFSAQQFPDLHSELNLSSLELGDSALYFCASSASPTNEQFFGPGTRLTVL.

The genes are TRBV19 and TRBJ2-1, with a weak D call TRBD1 (6 bases). There are 16 residues in the CDR3. V was cut by 3 bases and J by 9 bases, with 21 bases left in between. Germline CDR1 is LNHDA and CDR2 is SQIVND (reference sequence). The CDR3 DNA follows: TGTGCCAGTAGTATGATGTCGACAGGCCCTCGGGGTGAGCAGTTCTTC. Its translation: CASSMMSTGPRGEQFF.

This sequence joins TRBV29-1 and TRBJ2-7; D is possibly TRBD1 (6 bases). The CDR3 loop spans 14 amino acids. V lost 3 bases and J 2 bases, leaving 14 bases between the germline ends. CDR1 is SQVTM and CDR2 is ANQGSEA in the germline V gene. DNA of the CDR3: TGCAGCGTTGAGTTCAGGGGCGCTGCCTACGAGCAGTACTTC. Translation gives CSVEFRGAAYEQYF.

The chain employs TRBV28 and TRBJ2-1; D unresolved. V lost 6 bases to trimming and J lost 1 base, with 10 bases between them. This CDR3 region has 14 residues. Germline CDR1 MDHEN, CDR2 SYDVKM. DNA for the CDR3: TGTGCCAGCAGGGAATCCGGGTCCTACAATGAGCAGTTCTTC. Protein: CASRESGSYNEQFF.

CDR3 in amino acids: CASRERTSYEQYF. CDR3 DNA sequence: TGTGCCAGCAGGGAAAGGACTAGCTACGAGCAGTACTTC. This chain connects TRBV3-1 (or the pseudogene TRBV3-2) to TRBJ2-7, with TRBD2 identical over 7 bases. Germline V gene data show CDR1 as LGHDT and CDR2 as YNNKEL (reference sequence). J lost 3 bases, V lost 6 bases, and 5 bases had no gene match. This CDR3 has 13 residues.

The rearrangement uses TRBV7-9 and TRBJ1-1, with unresolved D. The germline V gene has CDR1 SEHNR and CDR2 FQNEAQ (reference sequence). The CDR3 has 10 residues. Trimming cost V 1 base and J 9 bases, with 3 bases left between them. For the CDR3, the DNA is TGTGCCAGCAGCTTAGACAAAGCTTTCTTT. As protein: CASSLDKAFF.

The chain joins TRBV28 to TRBJ2-1, with 9 bases that match TRBD2. V gave up 1 base and J gave up 5 bases; unmatched junction bases: 3. The CDR3 extends over 15 amino acids. Germline lookup yields CDR1 MDHEN and CDR2 SYDVKM. CDR3 DNA: TGTGCCAGCAGTTTATACGCTAGCGGGAACAATGAGCAGTTCTTC. Amino acids: CASSLYASGNNEQFF.

This chain links TRBV27 with TRBJ2-2; no reliable D call. This CDR3 spans 12 amino acids. V shed 2 bases and J shed 6 bases, with 4 bases lying between them. Germline values: CDR1 MNHEY, CDR2 SMNVEV (reference sequence). The CDR3 sequence is CASSLIAGELFF. The CDR3 nucleotides are TGTGCCAGCAGTTTAATCGCCGGGGAGCTGTTTTTT.

The rearrangement uses TRBV7-8 and TRBJ1-2; maybe TRBD1 (5 bases). The germline gives CDR1 SGHVS, CDR2 FQNEAQ. The CDR3 has 13 amino acids. Trimming left V 2 bases short and J 4 bases short, with 8 bases between. In DNA, the CDR3 is TGTGCCAGCAGCTTAAGGGGCGGCTATGGCTACACCTTC. Translating gives CASSLRGGYGYTF.

The chain combines TRBV10-2 with TRBJ2-7, with 9 bases that match TRBD2. V lost 6 bases, J lost 0 bases, and 9 bases stayed unmatched. The V gene's germline CDR1 is WSHSY and CDR2 SAAADI. CDR3 length: 16 residues. DNA for the CDR3: TGCGCCAGCAGCGTGGGACTAGCTGAAAGCTCCTACGAGCAGTACTTC. Protein: CASSVGLAESSYEQYF.

This rearrangement joins TRBV6-2 or TRBV6-3 to TRBJ2-1; 8 positions match TRBD1. This CDR3 is 16 amino acids long. Germline CDR1 reads MNHEY; CDR2 reads SVGEGT. Trimming took 3 bases from V and 6 from J; bases not matched to a gene: 10. The DNA for the CDR3 is TGTGCCAGCAGTTATAATCGGCAGGGGGCGCGCAATGAGCAGTTCTTC. Amino acid sequence: CASSYNRQGARNEQFF.

The table lists this clone with a count of one. The gene calls are TRBV28 and TRBJ2-1, with D unresolved. Germline V CDR1 and CDR2: MDHEN, SYDVKM. The CDR3 length is 15 residues. V lost 3 bases to trimming and J lost 0 bases, with 9 bases between them. The CDR3 loop is CASSFLISSYNEQFF. For the CDR3, the DNA is TGTGCCAGCAGTTTTTTAATTAGCTCCTACAATGAGCAGTTCTTC.

The chain uses TRBV24-1 and TRBJ2-5, with 8 bases aligning to TRBD2. Trimming removed 9 bases from V and 1 base from J; junction bases left unmatched: 3. The CDR3 has 13 residues. Germline CDR1 reads KGHDR; CDR2 reads SFDVKD. CDR3 DNA sequence: TGTGCCACCTCGGGGGGGACCCAAGAGACCCAGTACTTC. Translating gives CATSGGTQETQYF.

This sequence joins TRBV4-1 and TRBJ1-2; 9 positions match TRBD1. Germline V gene data show CDR1 as MGHRA and CDR2 as YSYEKL. The ends lost 2 bases at V and 1 base at J; junction bases unmatched: 8. This CDR3 contains 17 residues. CDR3 nucleotides: TGCGCCAGCAGCCAATCCGAAACAGGGGGCCGTAACTATGGCTACACCTTC. This translates into CASSQSETGGRNYGYTF.

The chain employs TRBV28 and TRBJ2-7; D is ambiguous. The CDR3 totals 11 residues. Germline loops: CDR1 MDHEN, CDR2 SYDVKM. Trimming removed 6 bases from V and 5 bases from J, with 8 bases in between. CDR3 sequence (DNA): TGTGCCAGCAGCGGGTGGCACGAGCAGTACTTC. Translated: CASSGWHEQYF.

The gene calls are TRBV7-2 and TRBJ1-2; D gene unclear. V dropped 3 bases and J dropped 8 bases, with 13 bases sitting between them. This CDR3 contains 13 residues. CDR1 and CDR2 from the germline V gene are SGHTA and FQGNSA. The CDR3 sequence is CASSFPPARGYTF. The CDR3 DNA reads as TGTGCCAGCAGCTTTCCCCCTGCCCGGGGCTACACCTTC.

CDR3 DNA sequence: TGTGCCAGCAGCTTAGCGCTCTTAGCGGGAAGGGGGGGCAATGAGCAGTTCTTC. Translated: CASSLALLAGRGGNEQFF. V is TRBV7-9 and J is TRBJ2-1, with TRBD2 matching 8 bases. Trimming removed 0 bases from V and 6 bases from J; junction bases left unmatched: 13. Germline CDR1 is SEHNR and CDR2 is FQNEAQ (reference sequence). The CDR3 is 18 amino acids.

The chain uses TRBV9 and TRBJ2-2, with TRBD2 as a possible D gene (5 bases). V was trimmed by 4 bases and J by 0 bases, leaving 13 bases between them. Germline CDR1 and CDR2: SGDLS and YYNGEE. The length of the CDR3 is 16 residues. The CDR3 coding sequence is TGTGCCAGCAGCCCGAGGGATTACGCGAACACCGGGGAGCTGTTTTTT. It specifies CASSPRDYANTGELFF.

This rearrangement joins TRBV7-2 to TRBJ2-5, with 7 bases fitting TRBD1. This CDR3 has 16 residues. With V trimmed by 3 bases and J by 5 bases, 12 bases remained unmatched. CDR1 SGHTA and CDR2 FQGNSA come from the germline V gene. CDR3 region: CASSFPDRALIETQYF. CDR3 coding DNA: TGTGCCAGCAGCTTTCCCGACAGGGCTTTAATTGAGACCCAGTACTTC.

The chain is built from TRBV18 and TRBJ1-1, with TRBD1 identical over 7 bases. Losses at the gene ends were 3 bases for V and 4 bases for J; bases not matched to a gene: 5. Germline CDR1 reads KGHSH; CDR2 reads LQKENI. The CDR3 consists of 14 residues. This chain's CDR3 is CASSPKTGVTEAFF. The CDR3 coding sequence is TGTGCCAGCTCACCGAAAACAGGGGTCACTGAAGCTTTCTTT.

A single count supports this clone. The chain is built from TRBV15 and TRBJ1-5; D remains ambiguous. CDR1 and CDR2 from the germline V gene are LNHNV and YYDKDF (reference sequence). The length of the CDR3 is 15 residues. The V end lost 2 bases, the J end lost 5 bases, and 13 bases lay between the germline ends. CDR3 residues: CATSRTIHGDQPQHF. The CDR3 region has the DNA TGTGCCACCAGCAGAACAATTCACGGGGATCAGCCCCAGCATTTT.

The J gene is TRBJ2-1, the V gene TRBV7-3; TRBD2 matches 9 bases. Per germline, CDR1 SGHTA and CDR2 FQGTGA. The J segment lost 8 bases and the V segment lost 2 bases, leaving 16 bases of the junction unmatched. The CDR3 extends over 18 amino acids. The CDR3 sequence is CASSLAGGPSGRTDEQFF. Here the CDR3 DNA reads TGTGCCAGCAGCTTAGCGGGAGGGCCGAGTGGGCGTACAGATGAGCAGTTCTTC.

The chain has TRBV5-1 and TRBJ1-1; 8 nucleotides line up with TRBD1. CDR1 and CDR2 from the germline V gene are SGHRS and YFSETQ. V lost 2 bases to trimming and J lost 3 bases; unmatched junction nucleotides: 9. This CDR3 spans 16 amino acids. CDR3 nucleotides: TGCGCCAGCAGCTTTGCACAGGGGGTAGGGGACACTGAAGCTTTCTTT. As protein: CASSFAQGVGDTEAFF. Using reference TRBV5-1 and TRBJ1-1 for the parts outside the CDR3, the full variable domain is KAGVTQTPRYLIKTRGQQVTLSCSPISGHRSVSWYQQTPGQGLQFLFEYFSETQRNKGNFPGRFSGRQFSNSRSEMNVSTLELGDSALYLCASSFAQGVGDTEAFFGQGTRLTVV.

The J gene is TRBJ2-7, the V gene TRBV4-1; D call uncertain. The V gene's germline CDR1 is MGHRA and CDR2 YSYEKL. Trimming removed 0 bases from V and 4 bases from J, with 13 bases in between. The CDR3 contains 15 residues. The CDR3 spells CASSQDPLLQYEQYF. The CDR3, as DNA: TGCGCCAGCAGCCAAGATCCCCTCCTACAGTACGAGCAGTACTTC.

This sequence joins TRBV10-1 and TRBJ2-7; 10 bases line up with TRBD2. The ends lost 6 bases at V and 3 bases at J; junction bases unmatched: 8. The CDR3 totals 15 residues. CDR1 and CDR2 (germline): WNHNN, SYGVQD (reference sequence). CDR3 protein: CASSTSGTGVYEQYF. CDR3 bases: TGCGCCAGCAGCACTAGCGGGACGGGGGTCTACGAGCAGTACTTC.

The V and J genes are TRBV5-1 and TRBJ1-1; D is possibly TRBD1 (5 bases). The V end lost 0 bases, the J end lost 2 bases, and 8 bases lay between the germline ends. The CDR3 totals 14 residues. The germline CDR1 and CDR2 sequences are SGHRS and YFSETQ. Here the CDR3 reads CASSLDRPNTEAFF. The CDR3 region has the DNA TGCGCCAGCAGCTTGGACAGGCCAAACACTGAAGCTTTCTTT.

The chain links TRBV5-1 to TRBJ2-1; 13 nucleotides agree with TRBD2. CDR1 is SGHRS and CDR2 is YFSETQ in the germline V gene. V lost 4 bases to trimming and J lost 7 bases; unmatched junction nucleotides: 14. The CDR3 spans 18 residues. The CDR3 DNA sequence: TGCGCCAGCAGCCGCTTACAACTAGCGGGAGGGCCCGGGAATGAGCAGTTCTTC. Protein: CASSRLQLAGGPGNEQFF.

This sequence joins TRBV30 and TRBJ2-3; 9 bases map to TRBD2. CDR1 is GTSNPN, CDR2 SVGIG, per germline (reference sequence). The CDR3 sequence is 16 residues long. Trimming took 4 bases from V and 1 from J; bases not matched to a gene: 9. The CDR3 DNA sequence: TGTGCCTGGACAAGCGGGAGGAACCCTCGCACAGATACGCAGTATTTT. Residues: CAWTSGRNPRTDTQYF.

The chain joins TRBV7-9 to TRBJ2-1; possible D gene TRBD2, 6 bases. Germline V gene data show CDR1 as SEHNR and CDR2 as FQNEAQ (reference sequence). V lost 3 bases and J lost 5, with 14 bases in between. The CDR3 loop spans 15 amino acids. CDR3 in DNA: TGTGCCAGCAGCTTGTACCCGGGACTCCACAATGAGCAGTTCTTC. Translated: CASSLYPGLHNEQFF.